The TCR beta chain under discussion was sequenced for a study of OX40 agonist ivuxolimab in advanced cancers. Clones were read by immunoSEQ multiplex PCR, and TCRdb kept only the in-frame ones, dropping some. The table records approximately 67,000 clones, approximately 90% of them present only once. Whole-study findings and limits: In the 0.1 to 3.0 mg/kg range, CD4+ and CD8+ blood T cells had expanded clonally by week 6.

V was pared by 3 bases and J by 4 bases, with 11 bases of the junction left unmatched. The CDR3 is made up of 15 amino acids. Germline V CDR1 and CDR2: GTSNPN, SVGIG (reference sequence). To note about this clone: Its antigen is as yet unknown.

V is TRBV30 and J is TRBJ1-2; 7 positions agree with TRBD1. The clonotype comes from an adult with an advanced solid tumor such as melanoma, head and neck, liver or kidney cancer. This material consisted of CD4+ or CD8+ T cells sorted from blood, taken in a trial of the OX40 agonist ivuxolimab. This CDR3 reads CAWSGRDSLFYGYTF. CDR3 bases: TGTGCCTGGAGCGGCCGGGACAGCTTATTCTATGGCTACACCTTC.